The present T cell receptor beta chain was sequenced within a study of blood T cell repertoires in COVID-19. In the study overall: The United States, Italy and Spain were the sources of the acute and convalescent COVID-19 samples. PBMCs, B-cell-depleted T cells, or T cells provided the cDNA or gDNA that made up the material.

There are 21 residues in the CDR3. The germline V gene has CDR1 SNHLY and CDR2 FYNNEI. Germline trimming cut 6 bases from V and 1 base from J; bases unmatched to any gene: 20. Authors' analysis steps: Scientists estimated how many nucleated cells there were by amplifying reference gene primers. Sequencing used immunoSEQ multiplex PCR; TCRdb keeps in-frame clones, though not all of them. V, J and clone size reflect that table, while D and trimming were determined from the DNA. The sample has roughly 390,000 clones, about 85% seen once. The TCR was taken from a woman aged 18 to 35 with acute or convalescent COVID-19. The sequencing sample was made of peripheral blood. V is TRBV2 and J is TRBJ2-1; 11 nucleotides match TRBD1. CDR3 sequence reads: CASSQQTGTGGESSSYNEQFF. Written as DNA, the CDR3 is TGTGCCAGCAGCCAACAAACCGGGACAGGGGGTGAGAGTAGTTCCTACAATGAGCAGTTCTTC.